This TCR beta chain was captured in a study of radiotherapy plus CTLA-4 blockade in lung cancer. Repertoires were generated with immunoSEQ multiplex PCR, while TCRdb's copy carries only in-frame clones and drops some. The repertoire holds tens of thousands of clones, with roughly 80% as singletons. The receptor comes from a human donor with non-small cell lung cancer who had stable disease on radiotherapy plus ipilimumab. Material: peripheral blood, obtained from a patient treated with radiotherapy plus ipilimumab.

DNA for the CDR3: TGTGCCAGCAGAGCAGGGGGTCGGAACACCGGGGAGCTGTTTTTT. Protein: CASRAGGRNTGELFF. The chain carries TRBV2 and TRBJ2-2; 7 nucleotides agree with TRBD1. The CDR3 is 15 amino acids. V lost 6 bases to trimming and J lost 1 base; unmatched junction nucleotides: 5. CDR1 is SNHLY, CDR2 FYNNEI, per germline.